The T cell receptor (beta chain) described here comes from a study of cytomegalovirus exposure and HLA in healthy donors. Study information: Per a later analysis, the roughly 690 first-cohort and some 110 validation repertoires shared one platform. The study, taken as a whole, reports: Whilst most TCR sequences proved rare, a subset of public TCRs occurred across many donors.

Clones were read by immunoSEQ multiplex PCR, and TCRdb kept only the in-frame ones, dropping some. The table has 150,000 to 250,000 clones, 80% to 90% seen once. Losses at the gene ends were 5 bases for V and 4 bases for J; bases not matched to a gene: 7. Germline CDR1 LNHDA, CDR2 SQIVND (reference sequence). This CDR3 has 15 amino acids. As to this clone: Antigen specificity is unknown.

The gene calls are TRBV19 and TRBJ2-4; 8 bases align to TRBD1. The receptor comes from a woman in her twenties or thirties in good health and CMV-seronegative. The specimen was PBMCs. The DNA of the CDR3 is TGTGCCAGTAGTTCGGCTACAGGGGGGAAAAACATTCAGTACTTC. Amino acid sequence: CASSSATGGKNIQYF. The whole variable domain, remainder taken from reference TRBV19 and TRBJ2-4, is DGGITQSPKYLFRKEGQNVTLSCEQNLNHDAMYWYRQDPGQGLRLIYYSQIVNDFQKGDIAEGYSVSREKKESFPLTVTSAQKNPTAFYLCASSSATGGKNIQYFGAGTRLSVL.